This is a list of T cell receptor beta chains from one sample in a study of cytomegalovirus exposure and HLA in healthy donors. The assay was immunoSEQ multiplex PCR, and TCRdb's table has in-frame clones only and misses some. There are roughly 150,000 clones in the sample; around 68% occur only once, and more than 9% lies in the top ten. Sequencing was performed on PBMCs. These receptors originate from a man under 40 in good health and CMV-seropositive. Each CDR3 is given with its conserved first and last residue. Fields, in order: D gene, CDR3 length, J gene, clone size, V gene, CDR3 protein, CDR3 DNA. The D gene is left open where the match is weak. Clone size is stated in some rows and not others, as once, few, many or a class when expanded.

D gene: NA; CDR3 length: 14; J gene: TRBJ2-3; clone size: NA; V gene: TRBV30; CDR3 protein: CAWRQGSGTDTQYF; CDR3 DNA: TGTGCCTGGAGGCAGGGTTCTGGCACAGATACGCAGTATTTT
D gene: NA; CDR3 length: 15; J gene: TRBJ1-2; clone size: NA; V gene: TRBV7-9; CDR3 protein: CASSPLGGAVYGYTF; CDR3 DNA: TGTGCCAGCAGCCCCCTGGGGGGGGCCGTCTATGGCTACACCTTC
D gene: TRBD2; CDR3 length: 16; J gene: TRBJ2-1; clone size: NA; V gene: TRBV30; CDR3 protein: CAWSYGLAALLNEQFF; CDR3 DNA: TGTGCCTGGAGTTACGGACTAGCGGCCCTTTTGAATGAGCAGTTCTTC
D gene: NA; CDR3 length: 12; J gene: TRBJ1-1; clone size: NA; V gene: TRBV11-2; CDR3 protein: CASSLEYSEAFF; CDR3 DNA: TGTGCCAGCAGCTTAGAGTACAGTGAAGCTTTCTTT
D gene: NA; CDR3 length: 15; J gene: TRBJ2-3; clone size: few; V gene: TRBV6-1; CDR3 protein: CAIRDSWVSTDTQYF; CDR3 DNA: TGTGCCATCCGGGACTCCTGGGTGAGCACAGATACGCAGTATTTT
D gene: TRBD1; CDR3 length: 17; J gene: TRBJ2-7; clone size: NA; V gene: TRBV11-2; CDR3 protein: CASSPRPVGQSSYEQYF; CDR3 DNA: TGTGCCAGCAGCCCGCGACCCGTGGGACAGAGCTCCTACGAGCAGTACTTC
D gene: TRBD2; CDR3 length: 14; J gene: TRBJ2-7; clone size: NA; V gene: TRBV5-4; CDR3 protein: CASSLLAVPYEQYF; CDR3 DNA: TGTGCCAGCAGCTTGCTAGCGGTGCCATACGAGCAGTACTTC
D gene: NA; CDR3 length: 15; J gene: TRBJ1-1; clone size: NA; V gene: TRBV10-3; CDR3 protein: CAIRGSGGEVAEAFF; CDR3 DNA: TGTGCCATCAGGGGATCAGGAGGGGAAGTGGCCGAAGCTTTCTTT
D gene: TRBD1; CDR3 length: 12; J gene: TRBJ2-7; clone size: NA; V gene: TRBV5-1; CDR3 protein: CASAGGSYEQYF; CDR3 DNA: TGCGCCAGCGCAGGGGGCTCCTACGAGCAGTACTTC
D gene: TRBD1; CDR3 length: 17; J gene: TRBJ2-6; clone size: NA; V gene: TRBV7-9; CDR3 protein: CASSVGTGSPGANVLTF; CDR3 DNA: TGTGCCAGCAGCGTCGGGACAGGGAGTCCTGGGGCCAACGTCCTGACTTTC
D gene: NA; CDR3 length: 15; J gene: TRBJ2-7; clone size: NA; V gene: TRBV6-4; CDR3 protein: CASSDQRNSSYEQYF; CDR3 DNA: TGTGCCAGCAGTGACCAGCGGAATAGCTCCTACGAGCAGTACTTC
D gene: TRBD2; CDR3 length: 17; J gene: TRBJ2-3; clone size: NA; V gene: TRBV9; CDR3 protein: CASSVRPSGSSTDTQYF; CDR3 DNA: TGTGCCAGCAGCGTAAGGCCTAGCGGGAGTAGCACAGATACGCAGTATTTT
D gene: NA; CDR3 length: 16; J gene: TRBJ2-5; clone size: NA; V gene: TRBV4-1; CDR3 protein: CASSQDLAAYQETQYF; CDR3 DNA: TGCGCCAGCAGCCAAGATTTAGCGGCGTACCAAGAGACCCAGTACTTC
D gene: TRBD2; CDR3 length: 16; J gene: TRBJ2-7; clone size: NA; V gene: TRBV9; CDR3 protein: CASSVGGGRAEEEQYF; CDR3 DNA: TGTGCCAGCAGCGTAGGAGGCGGGAGGGCCGAAGAAGAGCAGTACTTC
D gene: NA; CDR3 length: 13; J gene: TRBJ2-2; clone size: NA; V gene: TRBV6-1; CDR3 protein: CASSEHFPGELFF; CDR3 DNA: TGTGCCAGCAGTGAACACTTTCCCGGGGAGCTGTTTTTT
D gene: NA; CDR3 length: 13; J gene: TRBJ2-1; clone size: few; V gene: TRBV11-2; CDR3 protein: CASSFQQHNEQFF; CDR3 DNA: TGTGCCAGCAGCTTCCAACAGCACAATGAGCAGTTCTTC
D gene: NA; CDR3 length: 14; J gene: TRBJ2-7; clone size: NA; V gene: TRBV27; CDR3 protein: CASSLSYYDNEQYF; CDR3 DNA: TGTGCCAGCAGTTTGTCCTACTATGATAACGAGCAGTACTTC
D gene: NA; CDR3 length: 12; J gene: TRBJ2-3; clone size: few; V gene: TRBV10-1; CDR3 protein: CASSPSDDTQYF; CDR3 DNA: TGCGCCAGCAGTCCTAGCGATGATACGCAGTATTTT
D gene: NA; CDR3 length: 14; J gene: TRBJ2-1; clone size: once; V gene: TRBV18; CDR3 protein: CASSRESSYNEQFF; CDR3 DNA: TGTGCCAGCTCACGCGAGAGCTCCTACAATGAGCAGTTCTTC
D gene: TRBD1; CDR3 length: 15; J gene: TRBJ2-3; clone size: NA; V gene: TRBV10-1; CDR3 protein: CANRRTGGYTDTQYF; CDR3 DNA: TGCGCCAACCGCAGGACAGGGGGGTACACAGATACGCAGTATTTT
D gene: NA; CDR3 length: 17; J gene: TRBJ1-1; clone size: NA; V gene: TRBV11-2; CDR3 protein: CASSGPGYGQRGTEAFF; CDR3 DNA: TGTGCCAGCAGCGGGCCGGGTTACGGACAGCGAGGCACTGAAGCTTTCTTT
D gene: TRBD1; CDR3 length: 16; J gene: TRBJ2-5; clone size: NA; V gene: TRBV5-5; CDR3 protein: CASSRGQGGPQETQYF; CDR3 DNA: TGTGCCAGCAGCAGAGGACAGGGGGGACCCCAAGAGACCCAGTACTTC
D gene: NA; CDR3 length: 15; J gene: TRBJ2-7; clone size: NA; V gene: TRBV6-1; CDR3 protein: CASSPTTGGSYEQYF; CDR3 DNA: TGTGCCAGCAGTCCGACGACAGGTGGGTCCTACGAGCAGTACTTC
D gene: NA; CDR3 length: 13; J gene: TRBJ1-1; clone size: NA; V gene: TRBV30; CDR3 protein: CAWRVGQNTEAFF; CDR3 DNA: TGTGCCTGGAGGGTGGGCCAGAACACTGAAGCTTTCTTT
D gene: NA; CDR3 length: 16; J gene: TRBJ1-1; clone size: NA; V gene: TRBV6-1; CDR3 protein: CASSEGGGRVNTEAFF; CDR3 DNA: TGTGCCAGCAGTGAGGGAGGGGGGCGAGTGAACACTGAAGCTTTCTTT
D gene: TRBD1; CDR3 length: 12; J gene: TRBJ2-7; clone size: NA; V gene: TRBV27; CDR3 protein: CASRQGPYEQYF; CDR3 DNA: TGTGCCAGCCGACAGGGGCCCTACGAGCAGTACTTC
D gene: NA; CDR3 length: 15; J gene: TRBJ1-1; clone size: NA; V gene: TRBV5-1; CDR3 protein: CASSSSTGAGLRAFF; CDR3 DNA: TGCGCCAGCAGCTCCTCCACTGGGGCCGGCTTAAGAGCTTTCTTT
D gene: NA; CDR3 length: 16; J gene: TRBJ2-7; clone size: NA; V gene: TRBV9; CDR3 protein: CASSEQPLGTPTEQYF; CDR3 DNA: TGTGCCAGCAGCGAACAACCCCTCGGGACTCCGACAGAGCAGTACTTC
D gene: NA; CDR3 length: 14; J gene: TRBJ2-5; clone size: NA; V gene: TRBV18; CDR3 protein: CASSPRGQRETQYF; CDR3 DNA: TGTGCCAGCTCACCGCGGGGACAGAGGGAGACCCAGTACTTC
D gene: TRBD2; CDR3 length: 14; J gene: TRBJ2-2; clone size: NA; V gene: TRBV4-1; CDR3 protein: CASSLSGSTGELFF; CDR3 DNA: TGCGCCAGCAGCCTTAGCGGGAGTACCGGGGAGCTGTTTTTT
D gene: TRBD2; CDR3 length: 17; J gene: TRBJ2-7; clone size: NA; V gene: TRBV2; CDR3 protein: CATYGPSGRTSSYEQYF; CDR3 DNA: TGTGCCACCTACGGACCTAGCGGGAGGACCAGCTCCTACGAGCAGTACTTC
D gene: NA; CDR3 length: 11; J gene: TRBJ2-1; clone size: NA; V gene: TRBV6-5; CDR3 protein: CASIDGLRQFF; CDR3 DNA: TGTGCCAGCATCGATGGACTCAGGCAGTTCTTC
D gene: NA; CDR3 length: 17; J gene: TRBJ2-2; clone size: NA; V gene: TRBV21-1; CDR3 protein: CASSKVIQREGGGELFF; CDR3 DNA: TGTGCCAGCAGCAAAGTAATCCAGCGGGAGGGCGGCGGGGAGCTGTTTTTT
D gene: NA; CDR3 length: 13; J gene: TRBJ1-2; clone size: NA; V gene: TRBV2; CDR3 protein: CASRETVRYGYTF; CDR3 DNA: TGTGCCAGCAGGGAGACAGTGCGCTATGGCTACACCTTC
D gene: TRBD2; CDR3 length: 16; J gene: TRBJ2-7; clone size: NA; V gene: TRBV4-1; CDR3 protein: CASSQEGLVSSYEQYF; CDR3 DNA: TGCGCCAGCAGCCAAGAGGGACTAGTTAGCTCCTACGAGCAGTACTTC
D gene: NA; CDR3 length: 14; J gene: TRBJ2-7; clone size: few; V gene: TRBV7-9; CDR3 protein: CASSSVRSSYEQYF; CDR3 DNA: TGTGCCAGCAGCTCAGTAAGGAGCTCCTACGAGCAGTACTTC
D gene: NA; CDR3 length: 14; J gene: TRBJ1-1; clone size: NA; V gene: TRBV6-5; CDR3 protein: CASSYGASNTEAFF; CDR3 DNA: TGTGCCAGCAGTTACGGGGCGTCGAACACTGAAGCTTTCTTT
D gene: NA; CDR3 length: 13; J gene: TRBJ2-7; clone size: few; V gene: TRBV19; CDR3 protein: CGGWEASFYEQYF; CDR3 DNA: TGTGGAGGCTGGGAGGCTAGTTTCTACGAGCAGTACTTC
D gene: TRBD2; CDR3 length: 14; J gene: TRBJ2-7; clone size: NA; V gene: TRBV28; CDR3 protein: CASKTSGTTYEQYF; CDR3 DNA: TGTGCCAGCAAGACTAGCGGAACAACCTACGAGCAGTACTTC
D gene: NA; CDR3 length: 14; J gene: TRBJ1-3; clone size: few; V gene: TRBV15; CDR3 protein: CATSTGNSGNTIYF; CDR3 DNA: TGTGCCACCAGCACGGGGAACTCTGGAAACACCATATATTTT
D gene: NA; CDR3 length: 14; J gene: TRBJ1-1; clone size: NA; V gene: TRBV19; CDR3 protein: CASSVITGSTEAFF; CDR3 DNA: TGTGCCAGTAGTGTCATTACAGGTTCGACTGAAGCTTTCTTT
D gene: TRBD2; CDR3 length: 17; J gene: TRBJ2-1; clone size: NA; V gene: TRBV12-5; CDR3 protein: CASGLGIGGSSYNEQFF; CDR3 DNA: TGTGCTAGTGGTTTGGGGATCGGGGGGAGCTCCTACAATGAGCAGTTCTTC